The rows below give T cell receptor beta chains drawn from one sample of a study of blood T cell repertoires in COVID-19. Produced via immunoSEQ multiplex PCR; TCRdb's table is partial and in-frame only. In the table there are fewer than 250,000 clones, 84% of which are singletons. Sequencing was performed on PBMCs or T cells enriched from blood (not recorded which). The receptors come from a woman aged 25 to 39 who had been exposed to COVID-19. The CDR3 runs from the conserved cysteine through the conserved F or W. The order of the fields is clone size, V gene, D gene, J gene, CDR3 protein, CDR3 DNA. A D gene is named only where the DNA matches it firmly. For some rows the clone size is stated as once, few or many, or as a class when expanded; others skip it.

-	TRBV10-2	TRBD1	TRBJ2-3	CASSENRGSTDTQYF	TGCGCCAGCTCCGAGAACAGGGGGTCCACAGATACGCAGTATTTT
few	TRBV15	TRBD1	TRBJ1-1	CATSREGRGRNTEAFF	TGTGCCACCAGCAGAGAGGGCAGGGGGAGAAACACTGAAGCTTTCTTT
-	TRBV11-2	-	TRBJ1-4	CASSLGTEEKLFF	TGTGCCAGCAGCTTGGGCACCGAGGAAAAACTGTTTTTT
few	TRBV7-9	-	TRBJ1-1	CASSFSGIPEAFF	TGTGCCAGCAGCTTCAGCGGAATCCCTGAAGCTTTCTTT
-	TRBV3-1/TRBV3-2	TRBD1	TRBJ1-1	CASSPRQGSLTEAFF	TGTGCCAGCAGTCCCCGACAGGGTAGCTTAACTGAAGCTTTCTTT
-	TRBV25-1	TRBD1	TRBJ2-1	CASNRDSNNEQFF	TGTGCCAGCAACCGGGACAGCAACAATGAGCAGTTCTTC
-	TRBV7-6	TRBD1	TRBJ2-7	CASSSETGSSPYEQYF	TGTGCCAGCAGCTCAGAGACAGGGTCCTCCCCCTACGAGCAGTACTTC
-	TRBV12-5	-	TRBJ2-5	CASGLSGGALHVGQETQYF	TGTGCTAGTGGTTTGTCTGGGGGGGCCCTCCACGTGGGCCAAGAGACCCAGTACTTC
-	TRBV19	TRBD2	TRBJ2-2	CASTPGTSGTITTGELFF	TGTGCCAGTACCCCCGGGACTAGCGGGACTATTACGACCGGGGAGCTGTTTTTT
medium-sized	TRBV19	-	TRBJ2-5	CASALGDIETQYF	TGTGCCAGTGCCTTAGGGGATATCGAGACCCAGTACTTC
-	TRBV19	-	TRBJ1-2	CASSIGGRGAGYGYTF	TGTGCCAGTAGTATCGGAGGACGGGGAGCGGGGTATGGCTACACCTTC
few	TRBV5-1	-	TRBJ1-6	CASRAGVNNSPLHF	TGCGCCAGCAGGGCAGGTGTAAATAATTCACCCCTCCACTTT
-	TRBV12-3/TRBV12-4	TRBD1	TRBJ1-2	CASSWGQGQGYTF	TGTGCCAGCAGTTGGGGACAGGGCCAAGGCTACACCTTC
-	TRBV6-6	TRBD1	TRBJ2-6	CASSHALRDRIRSGANVLTF	TGTGCCAGCAGCCACGCACTAAGGGACAGGATACGCTCTGGGGCCAACGTCCTGACTTTC
many	TRBV5-1	TRBD1	TRBJ1-1	CASSLALRDRVTNTEAFF	TGCGCCAGCAGCTTGGCACTCCGGGACAGGGTGACGAACACTGAAGCTTTCTTT
few	TRBV4-2	TRBD1	TRBJ2-7	CASSHLGQPSYEQYF	TGTGCCAGCAGCCACCTGGGACAGCCTTCCTACGAGCAGTACTTC
-	TRBV11-2	-	TRBJ2-5	CASSPPGLGRVYQETQYF	TGTGCCAGCAGCCCACCGGGATTGGGCAGAGTGTACCAAGAGACCCAGTACTTC
-	TRBV27	TRBD1	TRBJ1-3	CASSPDRGTGNTIYF	TGTGCCAGCAGTCCCGACAGGGGGACAGGAAACACCATATATTTT
-	TRBV29-1	-	TRBJ2-3	CSVVQDTDTQYF	TGCAGCGTTGTACAGGACACAGATACGCAGTATTTT
-	TRBV28	-	TRBJ2-1	CASSSSPPEQFF	TGTGCCAGCAGTTCTTCTCCCCCTGAGCAGTTCTTC
-	TRBV7-9	-	TRBJ2-5	CASSSGGTQYF	TGTGCCAGCAGCTCGGGTGGGACCCAGTACTTC
-	TRBV4-1	-	TRBJ2-7	CATGPGESYEQYF	TGCGCCACGGGGCCAGGGGAGTCCTACGAGCAGTACTTC
-	TRBV7-2	TRBD1	TRBJ2-3	CASSVGQGGTDTQYF	TGTGCCAGCAGCGTCGGACAGGGAGGCACAGATACGCAGTATTTT
once	TRBV3-1/TRBV3-2	-	TRBJ1-2	CASSSSGLRGYTF	TGTGCCAGCAGCTCCTCAGGGCTTCGTGGCTACACCTTC
-	TRBV7-8	-	TRBJ1-1	CASSLAPQSNTEAFF	TGTGCCAGCAGCTTAGCGCCACAGTCGAACACTGAAGCTTTCTTT